The 32 T cell receptor beta chains given below trace back to one sample, sequenced in a study of T cell repertoires in ileal Crohn's disease. Data came from immunoSEQ multiplex PCR; TCRdb stores just in-frame clones and leaves some out. The sample carries approximately 6,800 clones, under 80% recorded once. Sequencing used ileal tissue. The receptors originated from an adult with Crohn's disease.

In its sample, this clone was seen a few times. The junction does not match germline at one end; this may be a read error. CDR3 in amino acids: CASSVAADRGLGNEQFF. DNA for the CDR3: TGTGCCAGCAGCGTAGCGGCGGACAGGGGATTAGGCAATGAGCAGTTCTTC. This sequence joins TRBV7-9 and TRBJ2-1, with 9 bases that match TRBD1. The CDR3 extends over 17 amino acids. Germline values: CDR1 SEHNR, CDR2 FQNEAQ (reference sequence).

The V gene is TRBV4-1, the J gene TRBJ1-1; D perhaps matches TRBD1 (6 bases). The CDR3 extends over 15 amino acids. Trimming stripped 2 bases from V and 0 bases from J, with 10 bases between. Germline CDR1 and CDR2: MGHRA and YSYEKL. The CDR3 region is CASSQLGQMNTEAFF. The CDR3 DNA follows: TGCGCCAGCAGCCAATTGGGACAAATGAACACTGAAGCTTTCTTT.

The chain recombines TRBV29-1 with TRBJ1-2, with 10 positions matching TRBD1. Germline lookup yields CDR1 SQVTM and CDR2 ANQGSEA. The CDR3 has 13 residues. V dropped 6 bases and J dropped 5; count of bases not matched to a gene: 6. Written as DNA, the CDR3 is TGCAGCGTGGGGACAGGGGCGAAATATGGCTACACCTTC. This gives the protein CSVGTGAKYGYTF.

This chain joins TRBV2 and TRBJ1-2, with 10 bases that match TRBD1. Germline lookup yields CDR1 SNHLY and CDR2 FYNNEI. The CDR3 is made up of 15 amino acids. With 6 bases clipped from V and 5 bases from J, the junction kept 9 bases outside the gene matches. CDR3 sequence reads: CASRAFGTGEYGYTF. In DNA, the CDR3 is TGTGCCAGCAGGGCGTTTGGGACAGGGGAATATGGCTACACCTTC.

The chain recombines TRBV7-3 with TRBJ1-2; D ambiguous. In germline, CDR1 is SGHTA, CDR2 FQGTGA. This CDR3 has 14 residues. V lost 10 bases to trimming and J lost 0 bases, with 15 bases between them. The CDR3 region is CATAEQRTNYGYTF. The DNA for the CDR3 is TGTGCCACCGCCGAGCAGAGGACTAACTATGGCTACACCTTC.

The chain recombines TRBV5-1 with TRBJ1-6; 9 bases match TRBD1. This CDR3 comprises 15 residues. V gave up 0 bases and J gave up 9 bases; unmatched junction bases: 4. CDR1 SGHRS and CDR2 YFSETQ come from the germline V gene. DNA of the CDR3: TGCGCCAGCAGCTTGGGACAGGGGGAGGGTTCACCCCTCCACTTT. Translated, it gives CASSLGQGEGSPLHF.

The chain is built from TRBV7-3 and TRBJ2-1; 11 nucleotides align to TRBD2. The V gene's germline CDR1 is SGHTA and CDR2 FQGTGA. Germline trimming cut 1 base from V and 6 bases from J; bases unmatched to any gene: 14. The CDR3 is 19 amino acids. CDR3 in DNA: TGTGCCAGCAGCTTAATGGCTAGCGGGGGGCTACCCTTCGGCAATGAGCAGTTCTTC. Its translation is CASSLMASGGLPFGNEQFF.

The CDR3 DNA reads TGTGCCAGCAGCTTGGGACAGGCTTCTTATGGCTACACCTTC. Its protein product is CASSLGQASYGYTF. This chain joins TRBV5-6 and TRBJ1-2; D is perhaps TRBD1 (6 bases). Trimming took 0 bases from V and 5 from J, leaving 11 bases between them. There are 14 residues in the CDR3. Germline CDR1 is SGHDT and CDR2 is YYEEEE.

The genes are TRBV18 and TRBJ2-7; D ambiguous. Deletions cut 1 base from V and 0 bases from J, with 13 bases between. Germline loops: CDR1 KGHSH, CDR2 LQKENI. The CDR3 extends over 16 amino acids. The CDR3 nucleotides read TGTGCCAGCTCACCACGGATAAGTGACAACTCCTACGAGCAGTACTTC. It codes for CASSPRISDNSYEQYF.

This clone has more than one count but fewer than ten. The chain is built from TRBV19 and TRBJ1-3, with D tentatively TRBD1 (6 bases). This CDR3 region has 16 residues. The V gene's germline CDR1 is LNHDA and CDR2 SQIVND (reference sequence). Trimming left V 8 bases short and J 0 bases short, with 17 bases between. The CDR3 protein is CASSIGQTRSGNTIYF. The CDR3 bases are TGTGCCAGTTCTATAGGACAGACACGCTCTGGAAACACCATATATTTT.

The V call is TRBV2, the J call TRBJ1-2; 7 bases agree with TRBD1. The CDR3 runs to 14 residues. Germline V lookup: CDR1 SNHLY, CDR2 FYNNEI. The trim removed 2 bases at V and 2 bases at J, leaving 2 bases unmatched. The CDR3 sequence: CASSEWTGNYGYTF. The DNA for the CDR3 is TGTGCCAGCAGTGAATGGACAGGAAACTATGGCTACACCTTC.

As DNA, the CDR3 is TGCGCCAGCAGTGACAGGGAAAACACTGAAGCTTTCTTT. Encoded protein: CASSDRENTEAFF. The V gene is TRBV10-2, the J gene TRBJ1-1; TRBD1 might be the D (5 bases). Deletions cut 3 bases from V and 2 bases from J, with 7 bases between. The CDR3 consists of 13 residues. The germline gives CDR1 WSHSY, CDR2 SAAADI.

This clone was seen a handful of times. The chain joins TRBV6-5 to TRBJ2-3, with 9 bases lining up with TRBD1. The CDR3 totals 14 residues. V gave up 7 bases and J gave up 4 bases; unmatched junction bases: 6. CDR1 MNHEY and CDR2 SVGAGI come from the germline V gene. CDR3 in amino acids: CASNEDRGADTQYF. CDR3 sequence (DNA): TGTGCCAGCAACGAGGACAGGGGTGCAGATACGCAGTATTTT.

The chain joins TRBV5-6 to TRBJ1-3; the D gene is possibly TRBD1 (6 bases). Trimming shortened V by 4 bases and J by 2 bases, and 13 bases separated the two germline ends. CDR3 size: 15 residues. Germline loops: CDR1 SGHDT, CDR2 YYEEEE. The CDR3 nucleotides are TGTGCCAGCAGCCCAACTGGGGGCACTGGAAACACCATATATTTT. Encoded protein: CASSPTGGTGNTIYF.

The CDR3 spells CATSRHAVGQETQYF. CDR3 bases: TGTGCCACCAGCCGCCATGCGGTCGGGCAAGAGACCCAGTACTTC. V gene TRBV15 combines with J gene TRBJ2-5; D not certain. Trimming shortened V by 5 bases and J by 2 bases, and 15 bases separated the two germline ends. CDR1 and CDR2 from the germline V gene are LNHNV and YYDKDF (reference sequence). This CDR3 has 15 amino acids.

This clone has only a few counts. The chain links TRBV2 to TRBJ1-3; D ambiguous. The CDR3 contains 13 residues. Germline assignment: CDR1 SNHLY and CDR2 FYNNEI. Trimming shortened V by 10 bases and J by 0 bases, and 10 bases separated the two germline ends. The CDR3 nucleotides read TGTGCCACCCCCGGTCGCTCTGGAAACACCATATATTTT. Translating it yields CATPGRSGNTIYF.

This rearrangement joins TRBV30 to TRBJ1-2; TRBD1 matches at 8 bases. The V gene's germline CDR1 is GTSNPN and CDR2 SVGIG (reference sequence). This CDR3 is built from 12 residues. Trimming took 8 bases from V and 2 from J; bases not matched to a gene: 4. CDR3 amino acids: CARTGRNYGYTF. DNA of the CDR3: TGTGCCCGGACAGGGCGAAACTATGGCTACACCTTC.

CDR3 loop: CASSEYPRTVPNTEAFF. CDR3 DNA: TGTGCCAGCAGTGAATACCCACGGACAGTGCCGAACACTGAAGCTTTCTTT. The chain uses TRBV25-1 and TRBJ1-1; maybe TRBD1 (6 bases). The germline V and J ends were trimmed by 0 bases and 1 base, with 15 bases remaining between them. Germline loops: CDR1 MGHDK, CDR2 SYGVNS. The CDR3 is 17 amino acids.

This clone is medium-sized in the sample. This chain uses TRBV7-2 with TRBJ2-7; TRBD2 matches at 7 bases. The V segment lost 2 bases and the J segment 4 bases; nucleotides outside the gene matches: 11. The CDR3 spans 16 residues. The germline V gene encodes CDR1 SGHTA and CDR2 FQGNSA. CDR3 in DNA: TGTGCCAGCAGCTTACGACGCGGGGGTGTTCAGTACGAGCAGTACTTC. Encoded protein: CASSLRRGGVQYEQYF.

A few counts support this clone. The identical CDR3 is also encoded by other nucleotide sequences in the sample. The rearrangement uses TRBV19 and TRBJ2-3; a possible D gene is TRBD2 (5 bases). Germline assignment: CDR1 LNHDA and CDR2 SQIVND (reference sequence). The length of the CDR3 is 13 residues. Trimming pared 5 bases from V and 4 bases from J, leaving 10 bases between. The DNA of the CDR3 is TGTGCCAGTAGTCCTAGCAGGTCAGATACGCAGTATTTT. Residues: CASSPSRSDTQYF.

This sequence joins TRBV7-4 and TRBJ2-3; 9 nucleotides agree with TRBD2. This CDR3 contains 15 residues. CDR1 SGHVT and CDR2 SQSDAQ come from the germline V gene. V lost 1 base and J lost 4; bases outside the gene matches: 3. CDR3 nucleotides: TGTGCCAGCAGCTTAGATAGCGGGGGACCAGATACGCAGTATTTT. This translates into CASSLDSGGPDTQYF.

As regards this clone: This specimen includes other DNA sequences encoding the same CDR3. V is TRBV6-5 and J is TRBJ2-5; 7 nucleotides match TRBD2. The CDR3 loop spans 14 amino acids. V lost 3 bases and J lost 5; bases outside the gene matches: 6. Per the germline V gene, CDR1 is MNHEY and CDR2 is SVGAGI. In nucleotides, the CDR3 is TGTGCCAGCAGTTATTCGGGGGGAGGGGAGACCCAGTACTTC. Protein: CASSYSGGGETQYF.

The V gene is TRBV29-1, the J gene TRBJ2-2; 10 bases align to TRBD1. Trimming cost V 4 bases and J 4 bases; bases outside gene matches: 9. CDR1 is SQVTM, CDR2 ANQGSEA, per germline. The CDR3 is 16 residues long. The CDR3 DNA reads as TGCAGCGTTGTTTGGACAGGGGGACCACTCACCGGGGAGCTGTTTTTT. Translated: CSVVWTGGPLTGELFF.

The chain employs TRBV19 and TRBJ1-2; D not resolved. V was shortened by 6 bases and J by 0 bases, with 11 bases between the two germline ends. CDR1 and CDR2 from the germline V gene are LNHDA and SQIVND (reference sequence). This CDR3 spans 14 amino acids. This chain's CDR3 is CASRAPEANYGYTF. The CDR3 nucleotides read TGTGCCAGTAGGGCCCCCGAGGCTAACTATGGCTACACCTTC.

The genes are TRBV19 and TRBJ1-1, with TRBD1 matching over 10 bases. With V trimmed by 6 bases and J by 5 bases, 9 bases remained unmatched. CDR1 is LNHDA, CDR2 SQIVND, per germline (reference sequence). The CDR3 totals 15 residues. CDR3 loop: CASRGGTGASTEAFF. The CDR3 nucleotides are TGTGCCAGTAGAGGGGGGACAGGGGCCTCTACTGAAGCTTTCTTT.

The chain joins TRBV7-2 to TRBJ2-5; 14 positions agree with TRBD2. V was clipped by 3 bases and J by 6 bases; unmatched bases: 3. Germline lookup yields CDR1 SGHTA and CDR2 FQGNSA. CDR3 length: 15 amino acids. The DNA of the CDR3 is TGTGCCAGCAGCTTGGGACTAGCGGGGGTCCAGACCCAGTACTTC. As protein: CASSLGLAGVQTQYF. The whole variable domain, remainder taken from reference TRBV7-2 and TRBJ2-5, is GAGVSQSPSNKVTEKGKDVELRCDPISGHTALYWYRQSLGQGLEFLIYFQGNSAPDKSGLPSDRFSAERTGGSVSTLTIQRTQQEDSAVYLCASSLGLAGVQTQYFGPGTRLLVL.

The chain joins TRBV5-4 to TRBJ2-1, with 7 bases matching TRBD2. V was pared by 4 bases and J by 4 bases, with 8 bases of the junction left unmatched. The CDR3 length is 15 residues. The germline V gene encodes CDR1 SGHNT and CDR2 YYREEE (reference sequence). CDR3 DNA sequence: TGTGCCAGCAGCCCCTTCAGCGGGGTATACAATGAGCAGTTCTTC. It encodes CASSPFSGVYNEQFF. Looking up the rest from reference TRBV5-4 and TRBJ2-1 gives the full variable domain: ETGVTQSPTHLIKTRGQQVTLRCSSQSGHNTVSWYQQALGQGPQFIFQYYREEENGRGNFPPRFSGLQFPNYSSELNVNALELDDSALYLCASSPFSGVYNEQFFGPGTRLTVL.

This chain links TRBV7-3 with TRBJ2-2; tentatively, D is TRBD2 (6 bases). CDR1 and CDR2 (germline): SGHTA, FQGTGA. The ends were cut back, 3 bases at V and 6 bases at J, with 14 bases in the middle. The CDR3 has 15 amino acids. Written as DNA, the CDR3 is TGTGCCAGCAGCTTTGAGGGGACTTCCCCCGGGGAGCTGTTTTTT. This encodes CASSFEGTSPGELFF.

The chain has TRBV7-7 and TRBJ2-7; 9 bases are a match to TRBD1. This CDR3 is built from 14 residues. In germline, CDR1 is SSHAT, CDR2 FNYEAQ (reference sequence). V lost 5 bases to trimming and J lost 4 bases; unmatched junction nucleotides: 6. CDR3: CASSPTDRGYEQYF. CDR3 DNA: TGTGCCAGCAGCCCTACAGACAGGGGGTACGAGCAGTACTTC.

The chain uses TRBV5-6 and TRBJ2-7, with 8 bases identical to TRBD2. Germline values: CDR1 SGHDT, CDR2 YYEEEE. The CDR3 totals 15 residues. V shed 1 base and J 0 bases; nucleotides not matched to a gene: 3. DNA for the CDR3: TGTGCCAGCAGCTTGTTGGGACTAGGCTCCTACGAGCAGTACTTC. Its protein product is CASSLLGLGSYEQYF. Variable domain in full (rest from reference TRBV5-6 and TRBJ2-7): DAGVTQSPTHLIKTRGQQVTLRCSPKSGHDTVSWYQQALGQGPQFIFQYYEEEERQRGNFPDRFSGHQFPNYSSELNVNALLLGDSALYLCASSLLGLGSYEQYFGPGTRLTVT.

V is TRBV5-4 and J is TRBJ2-5; TRBD1 agrees at 7 bases. V dropped 4 bases and J dropped 1; count of bases not matched to a gene: 7. The germline V gene encodes CDR1 SGHNT and CDR2 YYREEE (reference sequence). This CDR3 contains 15 residues. CDR3 nucleotide sequence: TGTGCCAGCAGCGCCCCGGGACAGCTCCAAGAGACCCAGTACTTC. This gives the protein CASSAPGQLQETQYF.

This clone was observed a handful of times. The chain is built from TRBV29-1 and TRBJ2-7; 11 nucleotides align to TRBD2. J was trimmed by 5 bases and V by 4 bases; bases with no gene match: 7. Germline CDR1 and CDR2: SQVTM and ANQGSEA. This CDR3 region has 14 residues. The CDR3 protein is CSVGPSGGIDEQYF. DNA of the CDR3: TGCAGCGTTGGTCCTAGCGGGGGGATCGACGAGCAGTACTTC.